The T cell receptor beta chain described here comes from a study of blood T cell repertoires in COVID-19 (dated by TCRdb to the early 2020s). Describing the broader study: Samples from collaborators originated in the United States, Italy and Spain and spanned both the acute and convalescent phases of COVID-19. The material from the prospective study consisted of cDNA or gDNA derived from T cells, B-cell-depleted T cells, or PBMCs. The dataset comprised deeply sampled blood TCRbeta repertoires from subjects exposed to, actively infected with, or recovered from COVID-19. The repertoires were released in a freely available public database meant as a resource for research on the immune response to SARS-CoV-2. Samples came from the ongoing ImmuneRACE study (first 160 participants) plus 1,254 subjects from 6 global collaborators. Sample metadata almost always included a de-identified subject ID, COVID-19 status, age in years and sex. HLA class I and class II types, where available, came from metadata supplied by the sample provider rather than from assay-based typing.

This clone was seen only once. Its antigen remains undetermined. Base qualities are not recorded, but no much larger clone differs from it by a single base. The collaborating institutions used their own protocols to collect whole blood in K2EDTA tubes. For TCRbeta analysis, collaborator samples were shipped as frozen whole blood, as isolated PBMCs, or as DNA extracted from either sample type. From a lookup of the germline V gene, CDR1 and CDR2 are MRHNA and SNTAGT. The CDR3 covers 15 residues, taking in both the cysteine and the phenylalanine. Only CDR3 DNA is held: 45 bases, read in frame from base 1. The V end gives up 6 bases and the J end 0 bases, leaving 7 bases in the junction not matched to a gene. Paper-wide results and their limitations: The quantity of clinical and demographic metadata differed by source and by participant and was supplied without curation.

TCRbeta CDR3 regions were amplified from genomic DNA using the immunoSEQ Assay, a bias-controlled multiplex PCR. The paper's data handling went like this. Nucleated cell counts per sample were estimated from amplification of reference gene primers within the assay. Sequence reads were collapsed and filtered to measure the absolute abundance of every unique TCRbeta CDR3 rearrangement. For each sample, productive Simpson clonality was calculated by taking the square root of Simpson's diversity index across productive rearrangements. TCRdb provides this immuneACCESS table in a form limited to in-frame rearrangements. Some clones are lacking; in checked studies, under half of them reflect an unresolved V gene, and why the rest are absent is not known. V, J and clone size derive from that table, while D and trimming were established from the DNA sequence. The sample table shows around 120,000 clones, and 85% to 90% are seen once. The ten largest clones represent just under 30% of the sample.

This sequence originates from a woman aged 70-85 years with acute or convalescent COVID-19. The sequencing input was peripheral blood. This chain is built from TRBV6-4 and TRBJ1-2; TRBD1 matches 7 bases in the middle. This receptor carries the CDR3 CASRNRDRTNYGYTF. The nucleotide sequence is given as TGTGCCAGCAGGAACCGGGACAGAACTAACTATGGCTACACCTTC.